The following is a T cell receptor (beta chain) sequence with its context. RNA in amounts of roughly 0.5 to 1 ug was reverse transcribed with random hexamers. Multiplex immunoSEQ PCR targeted 54 Vbeta and 13 Jbeta TCR beta segments. Each CDR3 protein is one row after TCRdb ran MiXCR on the immunoSEQ multiplex PCR reads. The profile shows approximately 230,000 distinct CDR3 sequences, 93% of them singletons. The CDR3 sequence is 17 residues long. V trimming: 4 bases; J trimming: 0 bases; junction bases outside the gene matches: 7. Per the germline V gene, CDR1 is LGHNA and CDR2 is YNFKEQ. This entry comes from a study of CD8 T cells in Susac syndrome.

The sequencing input was CD4+ T cells from PBMCs. The TCR originated in a human donor with multiple sclerosis. The chain couples TRBV4-2 to TRBJ2-3, with 10 bases lining up with TRBD2. In nucleotides, the CDR3 is TGTGCCAGCAGCCTCCTCCTAGCGGGGGTTAGCACAGATACGCAGTATTTT. Its protein product is CASSLLLAGVSTDTQYF.